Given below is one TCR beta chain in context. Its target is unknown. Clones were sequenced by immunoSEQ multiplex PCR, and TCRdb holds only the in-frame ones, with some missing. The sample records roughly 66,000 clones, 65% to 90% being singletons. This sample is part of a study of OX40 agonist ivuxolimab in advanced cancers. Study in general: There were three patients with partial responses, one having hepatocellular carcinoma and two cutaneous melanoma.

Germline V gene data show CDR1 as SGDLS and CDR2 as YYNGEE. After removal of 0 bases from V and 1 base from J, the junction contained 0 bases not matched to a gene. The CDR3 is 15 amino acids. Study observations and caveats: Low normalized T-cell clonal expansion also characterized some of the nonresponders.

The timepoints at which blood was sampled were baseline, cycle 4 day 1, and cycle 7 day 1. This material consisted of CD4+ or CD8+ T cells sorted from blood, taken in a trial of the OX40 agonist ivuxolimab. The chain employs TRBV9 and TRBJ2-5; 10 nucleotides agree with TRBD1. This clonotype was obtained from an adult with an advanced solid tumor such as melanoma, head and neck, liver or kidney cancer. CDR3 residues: CASSVGTGGQETQYF. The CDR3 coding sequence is TGTGCCAGCAGCGTAGGGACAGGGGGCCAAGAGACCCAGTACTTC.